This is a list of T cell receptor beta chains from one sample in a study of blood T cell repertoires in COVID-19. Here immunoSEQ multiplex PCR was the method, and the copy in TCRdb shows in-frame clones only, minus some. The sample consists of about 160,000 clones, 70% to 90% of them appearing once. Sequencing input: peripheral blood. The receptors here all came from a man between 60 and 75 years old who had recovered from COVID-19. The CDR3 runs from the conserved cysteine through the conserved F or W. A D gene is named only where the DNA matches it firmly. A clone size is listed for some rows: how often the clone was seen (once, few, many), or a class if it is expanded.

CDR3	DNA	J	D	V	size
CATSASGGFTGELFF	TGTGCCACCAGTGCTAGCGGGGGTTTCACCGGGGAGCTGTTTTTT	TRBJ2-2	TRBD2	TRBV24-1	-
CASQKTATNEKLFF	TGTGCCAGCCAAAAGACAGCAACTAATGAAAAACTGTTTTTT	TRBJ1-4	-	TRBV6-6	-
CSASSEGAGYEQYF	TGCAGTGCTAGTTCAGAGGGGGCAGGCTACGAGCAGTACTTC	TRBJ2-7	TRBD1	TRBV20-1	few
CASSRDRPTYNEQFF	TGTGCCAGCAGCCGGGACAGGCCAACCTACAATGAGCAGTTCTTC	TRBJ2-1	TRBD1	TRBV3-1/TRBV3-2	-
CASSYGRGVDEQYF	TGTGCCAGCAGTTACGGGCGGGGGGTCGACGAGCAGTACTTC	TRBJ2-7	TRBD2	TRBV6-2/TRBV6-3	-
CASSQVSGQGSSYTF	TGTGCCAGCAGCCAAGTCTCGGGACAGGGTAGTAGCTACACCTTC	TRBJ1-2	TRBD1	TRBV3-1/TRBV3-2	-
CASAGLGGEKLFF	TGTGCCAGCGCGGGACTCGGTGGTGAAAAACTGTTTTTT	TRBJ1-4	-	TRBV11-2	few
CATSDSGGNQEKLFF	TGTGCCACCAGTGACTCCGGGGGAAACCAGGAAAAACTGTTTTTT	TRBJ1-4	-	TRBV24-1	-
CASSEPGLAGVISGANVLTF	TGTGCCAGCAGCGAACCGGGACTAGCGGGGGTCATCTCTGGGGCCAACGTCCTGACTTTC	TRBJ2-6	TRBD2	TRBV9	once
CASSSRRGYGYTF	TGTGCCAGCAGCTCCCGCAGGGGGTATGGCTACACCTTC	TRBJ1-2	TRBD1	TRBV7-2	-
CASSQARGTEAFF	TGTGCCAGCAGCCAAGCCCGGGGAACTGAAGCTTTCTTT	TRBJ1-1	-	TRBV3-1/TRBV3-2	-
CAISEGSGPQHF	TGTGCCATCAGTGAGGGGTCAGGGCCCCAGCATTTT	TRBJ1-5	-	TRBV10-3	-
CASSRTHGSSDNSPLHF	TGTGCCAGTAGTCGAACCCACGGGTCGAGCGATAATTCACCCCTCCACTTT	TRBJ1-6	-	TRBV19	-
CAISESTSSTDTQYF	TGTGCCATCAGTGAGTCGACTAGCAGCACAGATACGCAGTATTTT	TRBJ2-3	TRBD2	TRBV10-3	-
CASSEPTGNEKLFF	TGCGCCAGCAGTGAGCCCACAGGGAACGAAAAACTGTTTTTT	TRBJ1-4	-	TRBV10-1	-